The next 20 T cell receptor beta chains were all read from a single sample in a study of molecular identifiers for immune sequencing clone quantification. Using its own MiXCR run on the PCR reads, TCRdb lists one record per CDR3 protein. The table lists over 550,000 distinct CDR3 sequences, roughly 23% of them singletons. Input material: naive CD8+ T cells from blood, with Jurkat cell RNA spiked in. Subset here: FACS-sorted CD8+CD4-CCR7+CD45RA+ naive T cells. These receptors originate from a human donor in good health. Some libraries in this study had Jurkat cell RNA spiked in.

This clonotype came up many times. This chain connects TRBV9 to TRBJ2-5; 9 bases are shared with TRBD1. J was trimmed by 1 base and V by 4 bases; bases with no gene match: 8. The CDR3 is 16 residues long. Germline CDR1 SGDLS, CDR2 YYNGEE. The CDR3 loop reads CASSLPGQGIQETQYF. The CDR3 DNA is TGTGCCAGCAGCCTGCCCGGACAGGGGATCCAAGAGACCCAGTACTTC.

Only a few counts were recorded for this clonotype. J is TRBJ1-5 and V is TRBV19; D call uncertain. Germline V CDR1 and CDR2: LNHDA, SQIVND (reference sequence). The length of the CDR3 is 14 residues. V was trimmed by 2 bases and J by 6 bases, leaving 11 bases between them. CDR3 in amino acids: CASSIILGGQPQHF. The CDR3 coding sequence is TGTGCCAGTAGTATAATACTGGGAGGTCAGCCCCAGCATTTT.

This clonotype was found a few times. CDR3: CASSLAAGLPYEQYF. CDR3 nucleotide sequence: TGTGCCAGCAGCTTAGCCGCCGGGTTACCCTACGAGCAGTACTTC. The chain joins TRBV11-2 to TRBJ2-7; no definite D call. CDR1 is SGHAT, CDR2 FQNNGV, per germline. The V gene lost 1 base and the J gene lost 2 bases, with 12 bases spanning the gap. This CDR3 has 15 amino acids.

The chain is built from TRBV20-1 and TRBJ2-7; maybe TRBD2 (5 bases). CDR1 is DFQATT, CDR2 SNEGSKA, per germline (reference sequence). This CDR3 is 14 amino acids long. The V gene lost 3 bases and the J gene lost 0 bases, with 12 bases spanning the gap. The CDR3 DNA is TGCAGTGCTAGGGTTAACGGGATCTCCTACGAGCAGTACTTC. Translated: CSARVNGISYEQYF.

This chain connects TRBV28 to TRBJ2-1; TRBD2 is a possible D gene (6 bases). The CDR3 contains 17 residues. CDR1 MDHEN and CDR2 SYDVKM come from the germline V gene. V dropped 5 bases and J dropped 10 bases, with 27 bases sitting between them. The CDR3 region is CASSPYTLAEVRSEQFF. The CDR3 coding sequence is TGTGCCAGCAGTCCCTATACACTAGCAGAGGTCCGGTCGGAGCAGTTCTTC. Complete variable domain (other parts from reference TRBV28 and TRBJ2-1): DVKVTQSSRYLVKRTGEKVFLECVQDMDHENMFWYRQDPGLGLRLIYFSYDVKMKEKGDIPEGYSVSREKKERFSLILESASTNQTSMYLCASSPYTLAEVRSEQFFGPGTRLTVL.

This clonotype showed up many times. The CDR3 region is CASRVDRVDQPQHF. The DNA for the CDR3 is TGTGCCAGTAGAGTCGACAGGGTGGATCAGCCCCAGCATTTT. The chain recombines TRBV19 with TRBJ1-5; 7 nucleotides agree with TRBD1. The CDR3 spans 14 residues. Germline V lookup: CDR1 LNHDA, CDR2 SQIVND (reference sequence). J gave up 5 bases and V 6 bases, and 7 bases lay outside the gene matches.

Only a few counts were recorded for this clonotype. The J gene is TRBJ1-5, the V gene TRBV24-1, with D uncertain. Germline lookup yields CDR1 KGHDR and CDR2 SFDVKD. Between the trimmed V and J ends, which lost 0 bases and 2 bases, there was a span of 10 bases. This CDR3 has 16 amino acids. DNA for the CDR3: TGTGCCACCAGTGATTTGCGGGCAGTGGGCAATCAGCCCCAGCATTTT. It is translated as CATSDLRAVGNQPQHF.

This clonotype was seen once. The CDR3 ends on some other residue instead of the conserved phenylalanine or tryptophan, so this is likely a read error. V usage is TRBV11-2 and J usage is TRBJ2-5, with D unresolved. Germline values: CDR1 SGHAT, CDR2 FQNNGV. The CDR3 spans 13 residues. Trimming took off 0 bases at V and 8 bases at J, with 10 bases between the two ends. The CDR3 sequence is CASSLDGPKTQYV. The DNA of the CDR3 is TGTGCCAGCAGCTTAGATGGGCCCAAAACCCAGTACGTC.

In this sample, this clonotype turned up a few times. The rearrangement joins TRBV4-3 to TRBJ2-2; 9 bases fit TRBD1. The CDR3 loop spans 17 amino acids. Germline V lookup: CDR1 LGHNA, CDR2 YSLEER. Trimming cost V 3 bases and J 6 bases; bases outside gene matches: 11. The CDR3 nucleotides are TGCGCCAGCAGCCAGGGTTCCGGGACAGGGTTCTCCGGGGAGCTGTTTTTT. This codes for CASSQGSGTGFSGELFF.

This clonotype has at least ten counts. This sequence joins TRBV7-9 and TRBJ2-2; D is possibly TRBD2 (5 bases). Germline CDR1 and CDR2: SEHNR and FQNEAQ (reference sequence). The CDR3 is 16 residues long. V was trimmed by 2 bases and J by 3 bases, leaving 13 bases between them. CDR3 nucleotides: TGTGCCAGCAGCTTATTTGCTAGCTCTGACACCGGGGAGCTGTTTTTT. It encodes CASSLFASSDTGELFF.

As to this clonotype: A junction end diverges from the germline sequence, so it may reflect a read error. The rearrangement links TRBV7-9 to TRBJ2-7; D not certain. CDR3 size: 13 residues. Germline V lookup: CDR1 SEHNR, CDR2 FQNEAQ (reference sequence). The CDR3 loop reads CVSSARASYELYF. The CDR3 DNA sequence: TGTGTCAGCAGCGCCCGGGCCAGCTACGAGCTGTACTTC.

As to this clonotype: No conserved phenylalanine or tryptophan is present at the end of the CDR3, so a read error is the likely explanation. This chain uses TRBV30 with TRBJ2-1, with 10 positions matching TRBD2. The CDR3 length is 14 residues. Germline loops: CDR1 GTSNPN, CDR2 SVGIG (reference sequence). V shed 1 base and J 7 bases; nucleotides not matched to a gene: 4. The CDR3 is CAWSGLAGVNEQFL. In DNA, the CDR3 is TGTGCCTGGAGTGGTCTAGCGGGGGTTAATGAGCAGTTCTTG.

At least ten counts were recorded for this clonotype. The chain employs TRBV12-3 or TRBV12-4 and TRBJ1-1; the D is unclear. The CDR3 covers 13 residues. The V and J ends lost 4 bases and 1 base respectively, with 7 bases between them. The CDR3 reads CASSYVQNTEAFF. The DNA for the CDR3 is TGTGCCAGCAGTTACGTCCAGAACACTGAAGCTTTCTTT.

This clonotype was observed many times. The J gene is TRBJ2-3, the V gene TRBV28, with D unresolved. CDR1 is MDHEN, CDR2 SYDVKM, per germline. The CDR3 runs to 14 residues. Trimming took 4 bases from V and 3 from J, leaving 11 bases between them. The CDR3 loop reads CASSSIPRTDTQYF. CDR3 coding DNA: TGTGCCAGCAGTTCGATACCCAGGACAGATACGCAGTATTTT.

This clonotype occurred many times. V and J are TRBV7-9 and TRBJ2-3; D is uncertain. V dropped 1 base and J dropped 2 bases, with 16 bases sitting between them. CDR3 length: 17 amino acids. CDR1 is SEHNR and CDR2 is FQNEAQ in the germline V gene (reference sequence). This chain's CDR3 is CASSLVLAGVYTDTQYF. CDR3 coding DNA: TGTGCCAGCAGCTTAGTGTTGGCTGGGGTATACACAGATACGCAGTATTTT.

This clonotype was observed a few times. The V and J genes are TRBV12-3 or TRBV12-4 and TRBJ2-5, with D perhaps TRBD2 (6 bases). Between the trimmed V and J ends, which lost 2 bases and 1 base, there was a span of 14 bases. The CDR3 runs 16 residues. The CDR3 sequence is CASSLSPLAPQETQYF. Here the CDR3 DNA reads TGTGCCAGCAGTTTAAGCCCCCTAGCGCCCCAAGAGACCCAGTACTTC.

The chain has TRBV4-3 and TRBJ1-2, with a tentative D call TRBD1 (6 bases). The ends were cut back, 0 bases at V and 6 bases at J, with 14 bases in the middle. The CDR3 contains 15 residues. The germline CDR1 and CDR2 sequences are LGHNA and YSLEER. The CDR3 nucleotides read TGCGCCAGCAGCCAAGATCCAGGGGTCGGCGATGGCTACACCTTC. Translating it yields CASSQDPGVGDGYTF.

This clonotype was found many times. The chain couples TRBV5-5 to TRBJ2-3; D might be TRBD1 or TRBD2, each matching 6 bases. The CDR3 length is 16 residues. Germline V gene lookup returns CDR1 SGHKS and CDR2 YYEKEE (reference sequence). The V and J ends lost 5 bases and 0 bases respectively, with 16 bases between them. The CDR3 is CASRDSRGASTDTQYF. The CDR3, as DNA: TGTGCCAGCAGGGACAGTAGGGGGGCTAGCACAGATACGCAGTATTTT.

J is TRBJ1-4 and V is TRBV28; 7 bases fit TRBD1. CDR1 and CDR2 from the germline V gene are MDHEN and SYDVKM. CDR3 length: 15 residues. V trimming: 6 bases; J trimming: 3 bases; junction bases outside the gene matches: 7. CDR3 residues: CASSPMTGPNEKLFF. The CDR3 DNA sequence: TGTGCCAGCAGCCCTATGACAGGGCCTAATGAAAAACTGTTTTTT.

J is TRBJ1-5 and V is TRBV2; 12 nucleotides line up with TRBD1. Trimming removed 4 bases from V and 6 bases from J; junction bases left unmatched: 1. CDR1 is SNHLY and CDR2 is FYNNEI in the germline V gene. The CDR3 runs 14 residues. In DNA form, the CDR3 reads TGTGCCAGCAGTGGGGGACAGGGGGCTCAGCCCCAGCATTTT. It encodes CASSGGQGAQPQHF.